The sequence of this TCR beta chain was determined in a study of T cell responses to AZD1222 COVID-19 vaccine. The wider study: Pooling of second doses given at about 4 or about 12 weeks was done. Regarding the study as a whole: Recipients of two AZD1222 doses showed rising Spike-specific TCR breadth and depth.

A note on this clone: No antigen is known for it.

The germline V gene encodes CDR1 SGHRS and CDR2 YFSETQ. V was shortened by 0 bases and J by 5 bases, with 8 bases between the two germline ends. This CDR3 comprises 14 residues. Only in-frame clones appear in the TCRdb table, and some are missing; sequencing was by immunoSEQ multiplex PCR. The sample yields approximately 89,000 clones, approximately 91% seen once. The clonotype was recovered from an adult in good health. The specimen was peripheral blood, collected on day 0 of AZD1222 vaccination. The chain uses TRBV5-1 and TRBJ2-2; D may be TRBD1 or TRBD2 (5 bases each). The DNA of the CDR3 is TGCGCCAGCAGCTTGGTGAGGGGTACCGGGGAGCTGTTTTTT. The encoded protein is CASSLVRGTGELFF.